Included here is one TCR beta chain sequence, with context. The antigen it recognizes is unknown. The sample holds no much larger clone one base away, and base qualities are not on file. The sample comes from a study of cytomegalovirus exposure and HLA in healthy donors (dated by TCRdb to about 2017). Concerning the study at large: In an earlier analysis of under 600 of the donors, about 260 Gb of sequence data and 90 million to 120 million unique TCR beta sequences from roughly 180 million T cells were reported. An early release that covered about 600 HLA-typed donors contained approximately 300 gigabases of sequencing data and 65 million to 100 million unique TCR sequences. Of the 300 to 450 genotyped donors, 65% to 90% fell in the genetic ancestry cluster associated with self-reported Caucasian donors. The study was designed to test whether signatures of past pathogen exposure could be identified by cataloging public T cell receptors. The study used immunosequencing to profile the T cell repertoires of approximately 640 subjects and linked those repertoires to cytomegalovirus serostatus. Besides the first cohort of approximately 670 subjects, a separate validation cohort made up of 95 to 150 different subjects was used. High-throughput TCR immunosequencing, statistical association of individual TCRs with disease status, and machine learning were combined to predict cytomegalovirus infection status. To study patterns of TCR occurrence, a later analysis re-analyzed previously published TCR beta repertoires from 666 donors and added high-resolution HLA genotyping. Rather than using new phenotypic data, the later analysis identified candidate immune exposures from TCR beta sequences and from how often those sequences occurred across donors. An earlier analysis of some 500 of the donors used high-throughput TCR beta sequencing to judge whether each TCR beta V gene segment behaved as functional or pseudogenic. Donor age, sex, ethnicity and CMV serostatus were compiled alongside the repertoire data. Genome-wide SNP genotypes for about 65% of the 666 donors were used in a later genetic analysis, which treated that subset as a discovery cohort. Every repertoire in the discovery cohort had been generated on one and the same sequencing platform. HLA typing covered class I and class II loci at four-digit resolution. The number of typed donors differed by locus: roughly 620-640 for A, B, C, DRB1 and DQB1; about 520 for DQA1; 606 for DPA1; and about 450 for DPB1. Four to six DR-DQ haplotypes were handled as single units for association and clustering, since linkage in the cohort was strong. Across some 400 genotyped donors of the cohort, an average of approximately 200,000 unique TCR beta nucleotide sequences per donor were sequenced, and 15% to 20% of those sequences were non-productive. Points the paper makes about the study in general: Compared with equally common non-associated chains, HLA-associated TCR beta chains in a later analysis were more clonally expanded and had lower generation probabilities. An earlier analysis of approximately 540 of the donors showed that most TCR beta V segments appeared in productive rearrangements either about 87% or about 30% of the time, which broadly matched IMGT annotations. A total of 150 to 200 TCR beta chains were listed by the study as associated with cytomegalovirus. A later analysis associated 16,951 TCR beta sequences with specific HLA alleles at a false discovery rate of 0.05. Because HLA typing was missing for some donors at each locus, association tests included only the typed subset. A further reported finding was that TCR beta sequences accurately predicted the HLA-A and HLA-B alleles for most subjects in the first cohort. Correlated functional status among segregating V segments might be attributable to linkage disequilibrium, but an unknown experimental factor could not be ruled out. The sequencing pipeline was judged likely to have produced a cluster of highly shared sequence variants as a technical artifact. In a later analysis, the rate of TCR association differed among HLA loci, with DRB1 alleles having the most associated TCRs and HLA-C alleles having the fewest. V-gene and J-gene trimming of TCR beta chains was associated with a missense DCLRE1C variant in a later genetic analysis, and the association was replicated in an independent cohort. A few of the identified cytomegalovirus-associated TCR beta chains were confirmed in vitro to be specific for cytomegalovirus antigens. Strong co-occurrence of HLA alleles, especially DR and DQ, made assigning TCR associations to individual alleles difficult. A later genetic analysis reported fewer N-insertions in productive TCRs among donors in an Asian-associated ancestry cluster than the roughly 620-donor mean. In both the original and validation cohorts, the classifier was reported to diagnose cytomegalovirus status with high specificity and sensitivity. The authors suggested that the approach could potentially be generalized to other disease states and immunological phenotypes. CMV serostatus was the only immune exposure information available for the cohort. Most TCR sequences were seen in very few donors, while some public TCRs were found in many individuals. A later analysis reported that several top co-occurrence clusters appeared linked to parvovirus B19, influenza, CMV and Epstein-Barr virus. This cohort had only TCR beta chains sequenced, and the lack of alpha or paired-chain data limited which features could be detected. Because counts were too low, some 16 rarely observed V segments, including chromosome 9 orphons, were excluded from the earlier analysis of some 540 of the donors. Sequencing depth was assumed to be roughly uniform across donors in the presence/absence analyses, though that assumption may not hold. In a later analysis, most CMV-associated TCR beta chains were found to appear HLA-restricted, with HLA associations seemingly driven largely by CMV exposure.

In total, approximately 700 healthy bone marrow donors made up the cohort. All cohort members were sampled while nominally healthy, although unrecorded immune exposures were likely present. The donor tested CMV seronegative and was one of the 352 seronegative cohort members. A peripheral blood sample was provided by each donor, and peripheral blood mononuclear cells were used for TCR beta sequencing. The Qiagen DNeasy Blood Extraction Kit was used to extract genomic DNA from the blood cell samples. Libraries were prepared through the immunoSEQ multiplex PCR assay. For the multiplex PCR, a mixture combining 60 forward primers for TCR Vbeta segments and 13 reverse primers for TCR Jbeta segments was used. A multiplex PCR assay on genomic DNA amplified the CDR3 region of rearranged TCR beta genes. The Illumina HiSeq System was used to sequence the amplified TCR beta libraries as 87-base-pair reads. The source study handled its data this way. Across the roughly 670 repertoires, a later analysis counted some 81 million unique TCR beta chains, about 10 million of which were shared by at least two donors. A nearest-neighbor algorithm error-corrected the raw reads and collapsed the reads into unique sequences, merging closely related sequences to remove PCR and sequencing errors. CDR3 sequences were aligned to IMGT reference sequences to assign V, D and J gene segments. For a sequence to be retained, a match of at least six nucleotides to both a V gene segment and a J gene segment was required. A rearrangement was called productive if the CDR3 had no stop codons and remained in frame with V and J, and every other rearrangement was called non-productive. Following IMGT convention, CDR3 was defined as the stretch from the second conserved V-encoded cysteine up to the conserved J-encoded phenylalanine. In an earlier analysis of more than 550 of the donors, sequences lacking an unambiguous match to a single V gene segment were excluded. In an earlier analysis of 587 of the donors, V segments were called functional above 56.7% productive rearrangements and were called segregating when the between-donor standard deviation exceeded 5%. To diagnose cytomegalovirus status from the catalog of TCR beta chain sequences, a statistical classification framework was built. A later analysis assigned V and J genes by comparing TCR nucleotide sequences with IMGT/GENE-DB human TR gene sequences. Using the TCRdist pipeline, a later analysis assigned CDR3 sequences along with most-parsimonious VDJ recombination scenarios. In a later analysis, each TCR beta chain was defined by its CDR3 amino acid sequence together with its V-gene family, and reads without a unique V-gene family were excluded. To address suspected cross-contamination and a sequencing artifact, a later analysis removed 450 to 700 highly shared, low-generation-probability nucleotide sequences. A later analysis calculated a clonal expansion index for each public chain from normalized within-repertoire ranks of inferred template counts. Generation probabilities in a later analysis came from a VDJ recombination model fitted to out-of-frame rearrangements, and those results were checked against IGoR. In a later analysis, hypergeometric tests were used to score TCR-TCR, TCR-HLA and TCR-CMV co-occurrence, with a repertoire-size bias correction applied to TCR pairs. A later analysis estimated false discovery rates by permuting HLA or CMV assignments 20 times. In a later analysis, co-occurring TCRs were grouped using DBSCAN, with TCRdist sequence similarity added in when clustering inside HLA-allele-positive subsets. Co-occurrence clustering excluded repertoires with fewer than 30,000 or more than 120,000 public chains, plus five with anomalous nucleotide sharing. Here the immuneACCESS table is served through TCRdb, limited to in-frame sequences with V and J called. Missing clones are a known gap in these copies; in checked studies unresolved V genes cover under half, and the rest lacks a known reason. V and J calls and clone size are as listed in that table; D and trimming were resolved from the DNA. A total of 100,000 or so clones appear in this sample, 79% of them only once. The leading ten clones occupy about 3.1% of the sample.

The source is a woman in her thirties or forties in good health and CMV-seronegative. The sequenced sample consisted of PBMCs.

For the CDR3, the sequence is CATSRMGGENYGYTF. The DNA sequence is as follows: TGTGCCACCAGCAGAATGGGGGGGGAAAACTATGGCTACACCTTC. The rearrangement joined TRBV15 to TRBJ1-2; possibly the D gene is TRBD1, per 5 matching bases. Trimming at the junction amounts to 2 bases on V and 2 bases on J, and the germline ends lie 12 bases apart. The CDR3 spans 15 residues, from the cysteine through the phenylalanine. CDR3 DNA is the only sequence kept; it has 45 bases, read in frame from the first base. The germline V gene (reference sequence) sets CDR1 to LNHNV and CDR2 to YYDKDF.